This TCR beta chain was recovered during a study of beta chain features in type 1 diabetes. Trimming left V 6 bases short and J 1 base short, with 17 bases between. CDR3 length: 15 residues. Germline values: CDR1 SQVTM, CDR2 ANQGSEA. Only a few counts were recorded for this clone. Its cognate antigen is unknown. Based on CD45RO/CCR7/CD25/CD127/CD95/CD27, CD4+ regulatory, stem cell-like memory, naive and central memory cells were sorted. Sequenced material consisted of expressed TCRB transcripts (all of the isolated RNA was reverse transcribed). Sequencing was performed with immunoSEQ multiplex PCR; in TCRdb, only in-frame clones are kept and a portion is missing. Of 200,000 to 250,000 clones listed, 16% are singletons. General study points: Type 1 diabetes patients showed fewer insertions and more deletions at VDJ junctions. Among all four CD4+ subsets, Type 1 diabetes patients had TCRB CDR3s that were moderately but significantly shorter.

Source material: naive CD4+ T cells from blood. This TCR came from a young man with type 1 diabetes. V usage is TRBV29-1 and J usage is TRBJ2-3, with a tentative D call TRBD2 (6 bases). CDR3 bases: TGCAGCGTGGCCCGGGAGTCCTCTGGCACAGATACGCAGTATTTT. The encoded protein is CSVARESSGTDTQYF.